These 28 T cell receptor beta chains were sequenced from one sample in a study of OX40 agonist ivuxolimab in advanced cancers. TCRdb keeps only in-frame clones here, not all; method: immunoSEQ multiplex PCR. The sample has tens of thousands of clones, 65% to 90% seen once; the top ten hold around 32%. The sequencing here drew on CD4+ or CD8+ T cells sorted from blood, taken in a trial of the OX40 agonist ivuxolimab. The receptors here all came from an adult with an advanced solid tumor such as melanoma, head and neck, liver or kidney cancer.

The chain carries TRBV6-6 and TRBJ2-7; D may correspond to TRBD1 or TRBD2 (6 bases each). The CDR3 is 16 amino acids. Germline-derived CDR1 and CDR2 are MNHNY and SVGAGI (reference sequence). Trimming stripped 3 bases from V and 2 bases from J, with 17 bases between. The CDR3: CASSYGGGRWAYEQYF. The CDR3 DNA reads TGTGCCAGCAGTTATGGTGGGGGGCGCTGGGCCTACGAGCAGTACTTC.

J is TRBJ2-1 and V is TRBV5-1, with a weak D call TRBD2 (7 bases). CDR3 length: 16 residues. CDR1 SGHRS and CDR2 YFSETQ come from the germline V gene. V lost 1 base and J 0 bases, leaving 11 bases between the germline ends. The CDR3 loop is CASSLTGRGSYNEQFF. As DNA, the CDR3 is TGCGCCAGCAGCTTGACAGGGAGGGGCTCCTACAATGAGCAGTTCTTC.

The chain recombines TRBV5-1 with TRBJ1-2; D uncertain. This CDR3 contains 14 residues. V lost 4 bases to trimming and J lost 2 bases, with 12 bases between them. Germline loops: CDR1 SGHRS, CDR2 YFSETQ. This CDR3 is CASSPHYGNYGYTF. The CDR3 DNA reads as TGCGCCAGCAGCCCTCATTACGGGAACTATGGCTACACCTTC. Based on the CDR3 plus reference TRBV5-1 and TRBJ1-2, the full variable domain is KAGVTQTPRYLIKTRGQQVTLSCSPISGHRSVSWYQQTPGQGLQFLFEYFSETQRNKGNFPGRFSGRQFSNSRSEMNVSTLELGDSALYLCASSPHYGNYGYTFGSGTRLTVV.

The chain combines TRBV7-8 with TRBJ2-1; D is undetermined. This CDR3 comprises 14 residues. Between the trimmed V and J ends, which lost 1 base and 4 bases, there was a span of 8 bases. CDR1 and CDR2 (germline): SGHVS, FQNEAQ. The CDR3 protein is CASSLGYGYNEQFF. DNA for the CDR3: TGTGCCAGCAGCTTAGGGTATGGATACAATGAGCAGTTCTTC. Full variable domain (remainder filled in from reference TRBV7-8 and TRBJ2-1): GAGVSQSPRYKVAKRGQDVALRCDPISGHVSLFWYQQALGQGPEFLTYFQNEAQLDKSGLPSDRFFAERPEGSVSTLKIQRTQQEDSAVYLCASSLGYGYNEQFFGPGTRLTVL.

The chain couples TRBV9 to TRBJ2-2; D uncertain. CDR3 size: 12 residues. The V end was cut by 0 bases, the J end by 6 bases, with 3 bases between. CDR1 SGDLS and CDR2 YYNGEE come from the germline V gene. The CDR3 sequence is CASSVEAGELFF. The CDR3 DNA sequence: TGTGCCAGCAGCGTAGAGGCCGGGGAGCTGTTTTTT.

With regard to this clone: At one end, the junction sequence differs from germline, possibly due to a read error. The V and J genes are TRBV7-7 and TRBJ2-7, with D perhaps assigned TRBD1 or TRBD2 (6 bases each). The CDR3 is made up of 13 amino acids. Per germline, CDR1 SSHAT and CDR2 FNYEAQ (reference sequence). The DNA of the CDR3 is TGTGCTAGCAGCTTAGAGGGGGGCTACGAGCAGTACTTC. Its translation is CASSLEGGYEQYF. Supplemented by reference TRBV7-7 and TRBJ2-7, the full variable domain reads GAGVSQSPRYKVTKRGQDVTLRCDPISSHATLYWYQQALGQGPEFLTYFNYEAQPDKSGLPSDRFSAERPEGSISTLTIQRTEQRDSAMYRCASSLEGGYEQYFGPGTRLTVT.

This clone has a single count. The rearrangement uses TRBV7-9 and TRBJ1-2, with D hard to call. Looked up from germline, CDR1 is SEHNR and CDR2 is FQNEAQ (reference sequence). The length of the CDR3 is 14 residues. The V end was cut by 3 bases, the J end by 1 base, with 9 bases between. CDR3: CASSFWEINYGYTF. CDR3 in DNA: TGTGCCAGCAGCTTCTGGGAAATTAACTATGGCTACACCTTC. The variable domain in full, completed from reference TRBV7-9 and TRBJ1-2, reads DTGVSQNPRHKITKRGQNVTFRCDPISEHNRLYWYRQTLGQGPEFLTYFQNEAQLEKSRLLSDRFSAERPKGSFSTLEIQRTEQGDSAMYLCASSFWEINYGYTFGSGTRLTVV.

This clone was recorded a few times. This rearrangement joins TRBV5-1 to TRBJ2-3, with D perhaps TRBD2 (6 bases). The V end lost 4 bases, the J end lost 0 bases, and 12 bases lay between the germline ends. The CDR3 has 15 amino acids. From germline, CDR1 is SGHRS and CDR2 YFSETQ. CDR3: CASSAGLRSTDTQYF. CDR3 bases: TGCGCCAGCAGCGCGGGACTCCGAAGCACAGATACGCAGTATTTT.

The gene calls are TRBV15 and TRBJ1-1; possible D gene TRBD1, 5 bases. The ends were cut back, 5 bases at V and 10 bases at J, with 20 bases in the middle. The CDR3 sequence is 14 residues long. Germline CDR1 is LNHNV and CDR2 is YYDKDF (reference sequence). The CDR3, as DNA: TGTGCCACCAGCGGTGGCATCCCGGGACGTGGAGCTTTCTTT. Translation: CATSGGIPGRGAFF.

The chain employs TRBV11-3 and TRBJ2-7, with 8 bases aligning to TRBD1. This CDR3 region has 16 residues. Germline V gene lookup returns CDR1 SGHNT and CDR2 YENEEA. V lost 4 bases, J lost 5 bases, and 13 bases stayed unmatched. Here the CDR3 reads CASSSNTAGGLHEQYF. For the CDR3, the DNA is TGTGCCAGCAGCTCCAACACGGCAGGGGGCTTACACGAGCAGTACTTC.

The chain couples TRBV11-3 to TRBJ1-6; D gene unclear. V lost 6 bases and J lost 7, with 10 bases in between. CDR3 size: 13 residues. Germline CDR1 SGHNT, CDR2 YENEEA. CDR3 coding DNA: TGTGCCAGCAGTTATCCCGGGAATTCACCCCTCCACTTT. It translates to CASSYPGNSPLHF.

V and J are TRBV9 and TRBJ2-5, with 9 bases fitting TRBD2. Germline CDR1 is SGDLS and CDR2 is YYNGEE. V shed 5 bases, J shed 2 bases, and the junction held 13 bases outside the gene matches. The CDR3 loop spans 17 amino acids. CDR3 sequence: CASSSPGSGGLQETQYF. In nucleotides, the CDR3 is TGTGCCAGCAGTTCCCCGGGTAGCGGGGGTTTACAAGAGACCCAGTACTTC.

The chain couples TRBV19 to TRBJ2-3; D unclear. The CDR3 has 15 amino acids. Trimming shortened V by 0 bases and J by 3 bases, and 10 bases separated the two germline ends. Germline-derived CDR1 and CDR2 are LNHDA and SQIVND (reference sequence). This CDR3 reads CASSIDSTGTDTQYF. CDR3 sequence (DNA): TGTGCCAGTAGTATAGACTCAACGGGTACAGATACGCAGTATTTT.

V and J are TRBV6-5 and TRBJ1-2, with D hard to call. There are 16 residues in the CDR3. CDR1 and CDR2 from the germline V gene are MNHEY and SVGAGI. The V and J ends lost 0 bases and 8 bases respectively, with 19 bases between them. For the CDR3, the DNA is TGTGCCAGCAGTTACTCGGAAAGGGCCCCTACCAAAGGCTACACCTTC. Amino acids: CASSYSERAPTKGYTF.

V is TRBV6-4 and J is TRBJ2-1, with 10 bases identical to TRBD2. V shed 5 bases and J 5 bases; nucleotides not matched to a gene: 6. The germline gives CDR1 MRHNA, CDR2 SNTAGT. The CDR3 length is 15 residues. The CDR3 bases are TGTGCCAGCAGTCCCAGCGGGGGGGACGACAATGAGCAGTTCTTC. Translated, it gives CASSPSGGDDNEQFF.

This clone was seen just once. This sequence joins TRBV27 and TRBJ1-5; D uncertain. The CDR3 contains 13 residues. V was shortened by 2 bases and J by 2 bases, with 4 bases between the two germline ends. The germline gives CDR1 MNHEY, CDR2 SMNVEV (reference sequence). The DNA for the CDR3 is TGTGCCAGCAGTTTACTTGGCAATCAGCCCCAGCATTTT. Its protein is CASSLLGNQPQHF.

The chain recombines TRBV6-5 with TRBJ2-3, with D perhaps TRBD1 or TRBD2 (5 bases each). The CDR3 sequence is 15 residues long. Between the trimmed V and J ends, which lost 3 bases and 0 bases, there was a span of 10 bases. CDR1 MNHEY and CDR2 SVGAGI come from the germline V gene. The CDR3 spells CASSYSGASTDTQYF. The CDR3 DNA reads as TGTGCCAGCAGTTATTCCGGGGCCAGCACAGATACGCAGTATTTT.

The chain couples TRBV11-3 to TRBJ2-7, with D tentatively TRBD1 or TRBD2 (6 bases each). Germline V gene sequence: CDR1 SGHNT, CDR2 YENEEA. Trimming stripped 1 base from V and 4 bases from J, with 8 bases between. The length of the CDR3 is 13 residues. The DNA of the CDR3 is TGTGCCAGCAGCTTAGGAGGGGGGTACGAGCAGTACTTC. Amino acid sequence: CASSLGGGYEQYF.

Written as DNA, the CDR3 is TGTGCCAGCAGTTTAGTAGGACAGGGGGCGCGAGAGCAGTACTTC. Encoded protein: CASSLVGQGAREQYF. V usage is TRBV28 and J usage is TRBJ2-7; 11 nucleotides align to TRBD1. J lost 7 bases, V lost 2 bases, and 7 bases had no gene match. In germline, CDR1 is MDHEN, CDR2 SYDVKM. The CDR3 consists of 15 residues.

J is TRBJ2-2 and V is TRBV4-1; D gene ambiguous. Between the trimmed V and J ends, which lost 1 base and 7 bases, there was a span of 10 bases. Per the germline V gene, CDR1 is MGHRA and CDR2 is YSYEKL. The CDR3 runs 14 residues. DNA of the CDR3: TGCGCCAGCAGCCAAGGCCTGACGGACGGGGAGCTGTTTTTT. Encoded protein: CASSQGLTDGELFF.

V usage is TRBV7-9 and J usage is TRBJ1-1, with TRBD1 identical over 8 bases. The junction had 2 bases not matched to a gene; V was cut back by 3 bases and J by 8 bases. The CDR3 runs to 12 residues. CDR1 and CDR2 (germline): SEHNR, FQNEAQ (reference sequence). The CDR3 sequence: CASSLDREEAFF. Here the CDR3 DNA reads TGTGCCAGCAGCTTGGACAGGGAGGAAGCTTTCTTT.

The chain uses TRBV7-6 and TRBJ2-7; 7 nucleotides match TRBD1. Trimming took 5 bases from V and 2 from J; bases not matched to a gene: 6. The CDR3 is 14 amino acids. The V gene's germline CDR1 is SGHVS and CDR2 FNYEAQ. For the CDR3, the DNA is TGTGCCAGCAGCCAGGGGGTGGGAACCTACGAGCAGTACTTC. Its protein product is CASSQGVGTYEQYF.

This sequence joins TRBV7-8 and TRBJ2-2; TRBD1 aligns across 7 bases. Trimming took 7 bases from V and 4 from J; bases not matched to a gene: 9. Germline V lookup: CDR1 SGHVS, CDR2 FQNEAQ. The CDR3 contains 15 residues. The CDR3 nucleotides are TGTGCCAGCAACACCGGACAGGTGGCCACCGGGGAGCTGTTTTTT. As protein: CASNTGQVATGELFF.

The chain is built from TRBV28 and TRBJ2-7; D remains ambiguous. The CDR3 extends over 13 amino acids. Germline assignment: CDR1 MDHEN and CDR2 SYDVKM. The V end lost 1 base, the J end lost 2 bases, and 6 bases lay between the germline ends. DNA for the CDR3: TGTGCCAGCAGTTTATACGCACCCTACGAGCAGTACTTC. Amino acids: CASSLYAPYEQYF.

The chain recombines TRBV5-1 with TRBJ2-1; D may match TRBD1 or TRBD2 (6 bases each). The CDR3 contains 19 residues. Germline V lookup: CDR1 SGHRS, CDR2 YFSETQ. The germline V and J ends were trimmed by 0 bases and 2 bases, with 21 bases remaining between them. The CDR3 nucleotides read TGCGCCAGCAGCTTGGCCGCGGGACAACTTCTCTTAGCCTACAATGAGCAGTTCTTC. Amino acids: CASSLAAGQLLLAYNEQFF.

This clone was counted only a few times. This chain links TRBV29-1 with TRBJ1-2; 9 bases map to TRBD1. The CDR3 runs 15 residues. Losses at the gene ends were 1 base for V and 2 bases for J; bases not matched to a gene: 5. In germline, CDR1 is SQVTM, CDR2 ANQGSEA. The CDR3 sequence: CSVEGTGEANYGYTF. The DNA for the CDR3 is TGCAGCGTTGAAGGGACAGGGGAGGCCAACTATGGCTACACCTTC.

The rearrangement uses TRBV6-6 and TRBJ2-7; 7 positions match TRBD1. The CDR3 is 12 amino acids. V lost 10 bases and J lost 4; bases outside the gene matches: 7. The V gene's germline CDR1 is MNHNY and CDR2 SVGAGI (reference sequence). The CDR3 DNA sequence: TGTGCCACCCGGGACAGCAAATACGAGCAGTACTTC. It encodes CATRDSKYEQYF.

The CDR3 DNA reads as TGTGCCAGCAGCTTAAGGGTGGTGGTCACAGATACGCAGTATTTT. As protein: CASSLRVVVTDTQYF. This chain uses TRBV9 with TRBJ2-3; no clear D gene. CDR3 length: 15 residues. V dropped 4 bases and J dropped 2 bases, with 14 bases sitting between them. Germline assignment: CDR1 SGDLS and CDR2 YYNGEE.